This TCR beta chain was obtained from a study of blood T cell repertoires in COVID-19. Study summary: COVID-19 samples, acute and convalescent, were from the United States, Italy and Spain. The cDNA or gDNA used as material had been derived from T cells, B-cell-depleted T cells, or PBMCs.

Seattle patient enrollment occurred during active infection, with longitudinal follow-up thereafter. This clone was counted once. Per the authors' pipeline: Amplification of reference gene primers was used by the study to estimate nucleated cell counts. The method was immunoSEQ multiplex PCR; TCRdb's version includes in-frame clones alone and lacks a portion of them. V, J and clone size were drawn from that table, and D and trimming were deduced from the DNA. The sample carries some 240,000 clones, 85% recorded once. Per germline, CDR1 SGHTA and CDR2 FQGNSA. This CDR3 has 12 amino acids. Deletions cut 1 base from V and 4 bases from J, with 4 bases between.

Sequenced material: peripheral blood. The chain uses TRBV7-2 and TRBJ1-1; D remains unclear. The receptor's source is a woman in her 70s with COVID-19, enrolled during active disease. The CDR3 protein is CASSLGVTEAFF. In nucleotides, the CDR3 is TGTGCCAGCAGCTTAGGCGTCACTGAAGCTTTCTTT.